The clone carrying this T cell receptor (beta chain) was detected once. Authors' processing steps: The authors estimated nucleated cell counts from reference gene primer amplification. Generated by immunoSEQ multiplex PCR, the TCRdb table keeps only in-frame clones and is missing some. V, J and clone size derive from that table, while D and trimming were established from the DNA sequence. The sample holds around 50,000 clones, approximately 80% seen once. These data originate in a study of blood T cell repertoires in COVID-19. Study background: Some COVID-19 samples were acute and others convalescent; all came from the United States, Italy and Spain.

This receptor was obtained from a woman aged 45-65 years with acute COVID-19. What was sequenced was PBMCs or T cells enriched from blood (not recorded which).

The CDR3 loop is CASSPSQGAQGQPQHF. In nucleotides, the CDR3 is TGTGCCAGCAGCCCCTCCCAGGGGGCGCAGGGTCAGCCCCAGCATTTT. V gene TRBV28 combines with J gene TRBJ1-5, with 8 bases lining up with TRBD1. Trimming removed 6 bases from V and 6 bases from J; junction bases left unmatched: 13. The germline CDR1 and CDR2 sequences are MDHEN and SYDVKM. The CDR3 is 16 residues long.